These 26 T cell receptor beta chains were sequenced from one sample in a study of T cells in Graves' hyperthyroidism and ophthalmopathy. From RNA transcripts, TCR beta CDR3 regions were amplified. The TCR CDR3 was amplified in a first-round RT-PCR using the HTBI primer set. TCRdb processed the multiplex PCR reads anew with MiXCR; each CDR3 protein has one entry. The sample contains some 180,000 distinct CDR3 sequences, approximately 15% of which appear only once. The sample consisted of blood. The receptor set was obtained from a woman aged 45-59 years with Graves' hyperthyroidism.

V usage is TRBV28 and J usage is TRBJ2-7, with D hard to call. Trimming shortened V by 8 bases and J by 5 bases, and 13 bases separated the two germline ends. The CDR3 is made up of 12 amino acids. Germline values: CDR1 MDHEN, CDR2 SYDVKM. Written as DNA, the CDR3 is TGTGCCAGCTCTAGGGTGGTCGACGAGCAGTACTTC. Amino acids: CASSRVVDEQYF.

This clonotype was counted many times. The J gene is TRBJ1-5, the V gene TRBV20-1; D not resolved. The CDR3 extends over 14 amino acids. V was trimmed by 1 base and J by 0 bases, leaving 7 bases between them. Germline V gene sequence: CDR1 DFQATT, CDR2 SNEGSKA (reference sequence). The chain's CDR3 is CSARGASSNQPQHF. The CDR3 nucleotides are TGCAGTGCTAGAGGGGCTTCTAGCAATCAGCCCCAGCATTTT.

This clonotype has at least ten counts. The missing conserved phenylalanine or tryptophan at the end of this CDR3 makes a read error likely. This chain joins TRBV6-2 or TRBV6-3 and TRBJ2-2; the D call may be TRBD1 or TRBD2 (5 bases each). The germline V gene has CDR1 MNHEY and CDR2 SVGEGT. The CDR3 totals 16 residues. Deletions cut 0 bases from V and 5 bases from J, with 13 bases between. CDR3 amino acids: CASSYSGPDGTGELFS. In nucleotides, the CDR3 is TGTGCCAGCAGTTACTCGGGACCAGATGGTACCGGGGAGCTGTTTTCT.

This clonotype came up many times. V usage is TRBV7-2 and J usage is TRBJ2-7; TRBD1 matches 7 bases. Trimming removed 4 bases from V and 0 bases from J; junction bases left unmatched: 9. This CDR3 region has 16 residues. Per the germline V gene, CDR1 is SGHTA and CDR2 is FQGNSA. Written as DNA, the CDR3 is TGTGCCAGCAGCTCGCCCCGGGACAGATTCTCCTACGAGCAGTACTTC. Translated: CASSSPRDRFSYEQYF.

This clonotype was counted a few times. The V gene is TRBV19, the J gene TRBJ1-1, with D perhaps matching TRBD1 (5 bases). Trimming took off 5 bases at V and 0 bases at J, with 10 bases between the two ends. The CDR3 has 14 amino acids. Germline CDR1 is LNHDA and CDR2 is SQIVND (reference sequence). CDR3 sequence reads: CASSLGAMNTEAFF. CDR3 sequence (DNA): TGTGCCAGTAGTTTAGGGGCCATGAACACTGAAGCTTTCTTT.

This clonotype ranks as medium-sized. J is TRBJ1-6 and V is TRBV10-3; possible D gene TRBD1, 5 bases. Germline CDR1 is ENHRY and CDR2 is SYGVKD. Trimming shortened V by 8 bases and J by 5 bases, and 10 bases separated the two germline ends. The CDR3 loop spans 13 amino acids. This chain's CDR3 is CAIQGFNNSPLHF. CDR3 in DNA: TGTGCCATCCAGGGCTTCAATAATTCACCCCTCCACTTT.

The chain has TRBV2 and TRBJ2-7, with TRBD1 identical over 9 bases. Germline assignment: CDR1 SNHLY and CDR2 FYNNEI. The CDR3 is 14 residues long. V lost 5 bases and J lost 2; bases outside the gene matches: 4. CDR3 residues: CASSQNRGPYEQYF. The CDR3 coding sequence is TGTGCCAGCAGTCAAAACAGGGGGCCCTACGAGCAGTACTTC.

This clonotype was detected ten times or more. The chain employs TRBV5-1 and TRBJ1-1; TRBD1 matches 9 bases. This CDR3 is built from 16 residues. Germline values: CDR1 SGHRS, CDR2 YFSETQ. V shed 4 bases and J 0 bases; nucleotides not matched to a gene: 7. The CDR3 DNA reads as TGCGCCAGCAGCCTACAGGGACAGGGCTTGAACACTGAAGCTTTCTTT. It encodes CASSLQGQGLNTEAFF. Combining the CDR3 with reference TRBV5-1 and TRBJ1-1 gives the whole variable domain KAGVTQTPRYLIKTRGQQVTLSCSPISGHRSVSWYQQTPGQGLQFLFEYFSETQRNKGNFPGRFSGRQFSNSRSEMNVSTLELGDSALYLCASSLQGQGLNTEAFFGQGTRLTVV.

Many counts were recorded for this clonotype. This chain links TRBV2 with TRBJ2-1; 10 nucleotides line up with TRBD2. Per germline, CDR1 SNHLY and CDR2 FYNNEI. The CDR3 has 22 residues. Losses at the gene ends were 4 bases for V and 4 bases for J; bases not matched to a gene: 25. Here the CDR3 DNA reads TGTGCCAGCAGTGGAGTGAAGACCTCCTGGGTTATGGGACTAGCGTTGTACAATGAGCAGTTCTTC. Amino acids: CASSGVKTSWVMGLALYNEQFF.

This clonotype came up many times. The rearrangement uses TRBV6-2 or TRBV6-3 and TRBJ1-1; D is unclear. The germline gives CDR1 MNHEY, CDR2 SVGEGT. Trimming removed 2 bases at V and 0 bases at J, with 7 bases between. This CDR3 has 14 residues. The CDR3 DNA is TGTGCCAGCAGTTACAGTGGGGTGAACACTGAAGCTTTCTTT. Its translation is CASSYSGVNTEAFF.

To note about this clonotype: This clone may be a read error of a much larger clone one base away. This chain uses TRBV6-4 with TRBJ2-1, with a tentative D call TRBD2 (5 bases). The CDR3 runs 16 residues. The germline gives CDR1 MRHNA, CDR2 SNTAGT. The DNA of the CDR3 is TGTGCCAGCAGTCCAAGCGGCGTAAGCTCCTACAATGCGCAGTTCTTC. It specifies CASSPSGVSSYNAQFF.

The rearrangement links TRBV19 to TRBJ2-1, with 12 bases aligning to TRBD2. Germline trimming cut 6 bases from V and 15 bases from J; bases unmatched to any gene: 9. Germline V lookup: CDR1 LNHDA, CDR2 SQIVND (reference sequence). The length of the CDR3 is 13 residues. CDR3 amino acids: CASSRTSGDPSFF. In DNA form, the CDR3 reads TGTGCCAGTAGCAGGACTAGCGGGGATCCATCGTTCTTC.

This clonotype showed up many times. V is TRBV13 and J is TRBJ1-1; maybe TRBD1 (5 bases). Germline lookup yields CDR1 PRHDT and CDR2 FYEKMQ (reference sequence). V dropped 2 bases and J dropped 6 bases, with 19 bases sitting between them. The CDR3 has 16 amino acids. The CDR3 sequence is CASSLTRGRRDAEAFF. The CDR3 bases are TGTGCCAGCAGCTTAACCCGTGGGCGAAGGGACGCTGAAGCTTTCTTT. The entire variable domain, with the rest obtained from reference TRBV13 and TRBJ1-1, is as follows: AAGVIQSPRHLIKEKRETATLKCYPIPRHDTVYWYQQGPGQDPQFLISFYEKMQSDKGSIPDRFSAQQFSDYHSELNMSSLELGDSALYFCASSLTRGRRDAEAFFGQGTRLTVV.

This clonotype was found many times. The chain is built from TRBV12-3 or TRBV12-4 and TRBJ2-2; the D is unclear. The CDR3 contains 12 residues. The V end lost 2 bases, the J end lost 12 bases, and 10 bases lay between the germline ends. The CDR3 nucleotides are TGTGCCAGCAGTTTATACGGCATGAAGCTGTTTTTT. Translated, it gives CASSLYGMKLFF.

CDR3: CASSFRSRGTPYEQYF. The CDR3 DNA follows: TGTGCCAGCAGCTTTCGGTCTCGCGGGACCCCCTACGAGCAGTACTTC. The genes are TRBV5-6 and TRBJ2-7; tentative D call: TRBD2 (6 bases). Germline V CDR1 and CDR2: SGHDT, YYEEEE. The ends were cut back, 2 bases at V and 2 bases at J, with 17 bases in the middle. This CDR3 has 16 amino acids. Supplemented by reference TRBV5-6 and TRBJ2-7, the full variable domain reads DAGVTQSPTHLIKTRGQQVTLRCSPKSGHDTVSWYQQALGQGPQFIFQYYEEEERQRGNFPDRFSGHQFPNYSSELNVNALLLGDSALYLCASSFRSRGTPYEQYFGPGTRLTVT.

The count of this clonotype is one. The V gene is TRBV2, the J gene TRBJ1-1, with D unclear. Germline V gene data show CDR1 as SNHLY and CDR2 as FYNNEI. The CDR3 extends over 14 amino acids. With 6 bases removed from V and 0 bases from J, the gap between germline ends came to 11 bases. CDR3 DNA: TGTGCCAGCAGCCACCTCAGAGTGAACACTGAAGCTTTCTTT. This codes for CASSHLRVNTEAFF.

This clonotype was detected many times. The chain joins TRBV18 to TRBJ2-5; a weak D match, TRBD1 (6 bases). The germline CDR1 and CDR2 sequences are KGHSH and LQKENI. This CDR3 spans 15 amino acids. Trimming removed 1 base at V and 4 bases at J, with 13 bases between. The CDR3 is CASSPLPDSRETQYF. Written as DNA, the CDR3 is TGTGCCAGCTCACCACTACCGGACAGTCGAGAGACCCAGTACTTC.

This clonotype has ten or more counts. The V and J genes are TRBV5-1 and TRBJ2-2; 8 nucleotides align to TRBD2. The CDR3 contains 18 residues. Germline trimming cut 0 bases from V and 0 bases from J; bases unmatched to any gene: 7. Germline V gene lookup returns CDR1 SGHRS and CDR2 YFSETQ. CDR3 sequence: CASSLVLAGGTNTGELFF. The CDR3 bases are TGCGCCAGCAGCTTGGTATTGGCGGGGGGAACGAACACCGGGGAGCTGTTTTTT.

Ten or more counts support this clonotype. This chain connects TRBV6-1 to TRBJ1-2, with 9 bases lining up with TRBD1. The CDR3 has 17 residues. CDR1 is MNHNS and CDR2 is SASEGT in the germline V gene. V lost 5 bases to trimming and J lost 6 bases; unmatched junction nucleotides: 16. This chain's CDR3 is CASSSPGGDRETNGYTF. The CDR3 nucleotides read TGTGCCAGCAGTTCCCCCGGGGGGGACAGGGAAACGAATGGCTACACCTTC.

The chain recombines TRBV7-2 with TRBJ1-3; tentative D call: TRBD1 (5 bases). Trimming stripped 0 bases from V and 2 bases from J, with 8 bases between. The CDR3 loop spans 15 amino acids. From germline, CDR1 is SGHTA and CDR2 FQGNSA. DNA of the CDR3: TGTGCCAGCAGCTTAGCCGGGGGAGCTGGAAACACCATATATTTT. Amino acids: CASSLAGGAGNTIYF.

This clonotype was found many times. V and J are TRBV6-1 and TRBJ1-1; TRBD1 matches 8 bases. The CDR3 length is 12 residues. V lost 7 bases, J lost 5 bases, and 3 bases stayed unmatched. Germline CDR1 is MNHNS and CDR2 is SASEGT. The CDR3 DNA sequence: TGTGCCAGCAAGAGACAGGGGACTGAAGCTTTCTTT. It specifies CASKRQGTEAFF.

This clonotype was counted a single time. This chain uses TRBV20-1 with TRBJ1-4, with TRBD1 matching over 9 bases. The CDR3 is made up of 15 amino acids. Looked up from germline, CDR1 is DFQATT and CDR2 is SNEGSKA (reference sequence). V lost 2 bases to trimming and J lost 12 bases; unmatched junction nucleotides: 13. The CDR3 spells CSARRALGQGPELFF. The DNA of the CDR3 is TGCAGTGCTAGACGGGCCCTTGGACAGGGGCCTGAACTGTTTTTT.

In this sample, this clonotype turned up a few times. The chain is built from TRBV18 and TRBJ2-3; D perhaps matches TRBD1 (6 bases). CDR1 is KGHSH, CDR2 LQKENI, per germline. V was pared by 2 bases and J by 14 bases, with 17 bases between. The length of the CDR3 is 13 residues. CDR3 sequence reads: CASSPGGNSGLYF. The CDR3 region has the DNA TGTGCCAGCTCACCAGGGGGCAACTCAGGGCTGTATTTT.

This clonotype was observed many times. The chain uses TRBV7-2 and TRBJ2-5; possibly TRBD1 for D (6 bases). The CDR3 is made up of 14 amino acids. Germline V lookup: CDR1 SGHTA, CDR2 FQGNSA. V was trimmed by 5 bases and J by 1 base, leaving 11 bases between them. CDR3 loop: CASSTGQLQETQYF. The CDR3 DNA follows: TGTGCCAGCAGCACAGGACAGCTCCAAGAGACCCAGTACTTC.

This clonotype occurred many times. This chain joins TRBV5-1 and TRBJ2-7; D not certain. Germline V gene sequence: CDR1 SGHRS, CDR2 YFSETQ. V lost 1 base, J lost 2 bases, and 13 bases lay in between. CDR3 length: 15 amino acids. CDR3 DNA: TGCGCCAGCAGCTTGTTCGACACTATCGCCTACGAGCAGTACTTC. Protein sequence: CASSLFDTIAYEQYF. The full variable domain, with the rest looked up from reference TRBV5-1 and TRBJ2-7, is KAGVTQTPRYLIKTRGQQVTLSCSPISGHRSVSWYQQTPGQGLQFLFEYFSETQRNKGNFPGRFSGRQFSNSRSEMNVSTLELGDSALYLCASSLFDTIAYEQYFGPGTRLTVT.

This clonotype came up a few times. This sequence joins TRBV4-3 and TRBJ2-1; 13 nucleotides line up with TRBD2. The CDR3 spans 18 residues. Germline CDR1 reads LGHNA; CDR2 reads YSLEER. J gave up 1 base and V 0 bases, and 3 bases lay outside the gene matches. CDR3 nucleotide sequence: TGCGCCAGCAGCCAAGAACTAGCGGGGGGGCCGTCCTACAATGAGCAGTTCTTC. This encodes CASSQELAGGPSYNEQFF.